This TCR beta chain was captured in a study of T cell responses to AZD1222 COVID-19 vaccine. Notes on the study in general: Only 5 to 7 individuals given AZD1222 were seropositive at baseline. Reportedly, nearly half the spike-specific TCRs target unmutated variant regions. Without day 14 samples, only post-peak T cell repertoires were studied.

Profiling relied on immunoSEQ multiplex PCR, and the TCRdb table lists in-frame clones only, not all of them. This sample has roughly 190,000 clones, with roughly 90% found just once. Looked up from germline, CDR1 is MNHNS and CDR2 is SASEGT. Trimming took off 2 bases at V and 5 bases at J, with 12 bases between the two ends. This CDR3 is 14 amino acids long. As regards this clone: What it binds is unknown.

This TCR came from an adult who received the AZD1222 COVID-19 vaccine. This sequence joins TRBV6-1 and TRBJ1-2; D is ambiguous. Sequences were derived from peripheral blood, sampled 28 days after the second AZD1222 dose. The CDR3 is CASSETHLGYGYTF. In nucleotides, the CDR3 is TGTGCCAGCAGTGAAACCCACCTTGGATATGGCTACACCTTC.